This T cell receptor (beta chain) emerged from a study of resident and recirculating memory T cells in vitiligo. Overall study context: Each patient gave two lesional and two nonlesional epidermal shave biopsies, plus PBMCs.

Comment on this clone: Its antigen is unidentified.

Trimming took 5 bases from V and 2 from J; bases not matched to a gene: 8. The length of the CDR3 is 17 residues. Germline V lookup: CDR1 SGHAT, CDR2 FQNNGV. Anyone treated within the previous three months was excluded. Sequenced by immunoSEQ multiplex PCR; TCRdb stores in-frame clones only, minus some. Of more than 35,000 clones in the sample, 92% were seen once. Study outcomes and limitations: Different lesions suggested infiltration by different T cell clones.

Material for sequencing was blood. This rearrangement joins TRBV11-2 to TRBJ2-6; TRBD2 matches at 8 bases. This clonotype was obtained from a male donor with vitiligo. The CDR3 sequence is CASSKPWRGAGANVLTF. CDR3 DNA sequence: TGTGCCAGCAGCAAACCTTGGCGGGGGGCTGGGGCCAACGTCCTGACTTTC.